The 20 T cell receptor beta chains in this list originate from one sample, sequenced in a study of control samples from healthy donors and cancer patients. Profiling relied on immunoSEQ multiplex PCR, and the TCRdb table lists in-frame clones only, not all of them. The sample gives about 28,000 clones, roughly 91% of which show up once; more than 10% is in the top ten. The material sequenced was PBMCs. These receptors were taken from a man aged 50 to 59 with lung cancer.

Points on this clone: The same CDR3 arises from other DNA sequences in this sample as well. V and J are TRBV19 and TRBJ2-5; weak D call: TRBD2 (6 bases). V gave up 3 bases and J gave up 5 bases, with 10 bases separating them. Germline V gene data show CDR1 as LNHDA and CDR2 as SQIVND (reference sequence). The CDR3 extends over 13 amino acids. DNA of the CDR3: TGTGCCAGTAGTATTGGCCGGGAGGAGACCCAGTACTTC. It codes for CASSIGREETQYF. Complete variable domain (other parts from reference TRBV19 and TRBJ2-5): DGGITQSPKYLFRKEGQNVTLSCEQNLNHDAMYWYRQDPGQGLRLIYYSQIVNDFQKGDIAEGYSVSREKKESFPLTVTSAQKNPTAFYLCASSIGREETQYFGPGTRLLVL.

V gene TRBV6-5 combines with J gene TRBJ1-2; no reliable D call. V was cut by 8 bases and J by 1 base, with 5 bases left in between. Germline CDR1 is MNHEY and CDR2 is SVGAGI. The length of the CDR3 is 11 residues. The CDR3, as DNA: TGTGCCAGCGGCAATAACTATGGCTACACCTTC. Its protein is CASGNNYGYTF.

The chain is built from TRBV14 and TRBJ1-4; possibly TRBD1 for D (6 bases). Germline CDR1 SGHDN, CDR2 FVKESK. V was pared by 4 bases and J by 0 bases, with 15 bases between. This CDR3 spans 17 amino acids. CDR3 in DNA: TGTGCCAGCAGCCCCGGCCGGGGGGCTGCAACTAATGAAAAACTGTTTTTT. Protein product: CASSPGRGAATNEKLFF.

The chain joins TRBV2 to TRBJ2-7; TRBD1 matches at 10 bases. Losses at the gene ends were 1 base for V and 3 bases for J; bases not matched to a gene: 3. Per the germline V gene, CDR1 is SNHLY and CDR2 is FYNNEI. This CDR3 is built from 15 residues. CDR3 in amino acids: CASSEGGQGIYEQYF. CDR3 in DNA: TGTGCCAGCAGTGAAGGGGGACAGGGGATCTACGAGCAGTACTTC.

Of note for this clone: The junction does not match germline at one end; this may be a read error. J is TRBJ2-3 and V is TRBV6-2 or TRBV6-3; 10 bases are shared with TRBD2. The CDR3 spans 14 residues. Per germline, CDR1 MNHEY and CDR2 SVGEGT. Here the CDR3 reads CASSYSNKRGGQNF. CDR3 DNA sequence: TGTGCCAGCAGTTACTCGAACAAGCGGGGGGGCCAGAATTTT.

V usage is TRBV7-8 and J usage is TRBJ1-5; TRBD1 matches at 7 bases. The V and J ends lost 1 base and 6 bases, in that order; junction bases with no gene match: 6. CDR1 SGHVS and CDR2 FQNEAQ come from the germline V gene. The CDR3 is made up of 15 amino acids. This CDR3 reads CASSLGERGPQPQHF. The CDR3 region has the DNA TGTGCCAGCAGCTTAGGTGAAAGGGGGCCTCAGCCCCAGCATTTT. Complete variable domain (other parts from reference TRBV7-8 and TRBJ1-5): GAGVSQSPRYKVAKRGQDVALRCDPISGHVSLFWYQQALGQGPEFLTYFQNEAQLDKSGLPSDRFFAERPEGSVSTLKIQRTQQEDSAVYLCASSLGERGPQPQHFGDGTRLSIL.

This clone was seen a single time. The genes are TRBV7-9 and TRBJ1-4; D possibly corresponds to TRBD1 (5 bases). V lost 4 bases and J lost 0, with 15 bases in between. The germline V gene encodes CDR1 SEHNR and CDR2 FQNEAQ (reference sequence). This CDR3 is built from 17 residues. CDR3 DNA sequence: TGTGCCAGCAGCTCATTGGGGGGAGGAGCAACTAATGAAAAACTGTTTTTT. Protein: CASSSLGGGATNEKLFF.

This clone is a singleton in its sample. The rearrangement uses TRBV24-1 and TRBJ2-2, with D tentatively TRBD2 (7 bases). The CDR3 runs 15 residues. Germline CDR1 is KGHDR and CDR2 is SFDVKD. V lost 6 bases and J lost 5, with 15 bases in between. CDR3 nucleotide sequence: TGTGCCACCAGTCCGGCGGGGGCAGGAACCGGGGAGCTGTTTTTT. It translates to CATSPAGAGTGELFF.

The chain joins TRBV19 to TRBJ1-4, with a tentative D call TRBD1 (5 bases). This CDR3 spans 15 amino acids. Between the trimmed V and J ends, which lost 5 bases and 5 bases, there was a span of 15 bases. CDR1 and CDR2 from the germline V gene are LNHDA and SQIVND (reference sequence). The CDR3 nucleotides are TGTGCCAGTAGTGCCGGGGCCGCGGGGAATGAAAAACTGTTTTTT. Encoded protein: CASSAGAAGNEKLFF.

The CDR3 protein is CASSWTGPTPDYGYTF. CDR3 nucleotide sequence: TGTGCCAGCAGCTGGACAGGGCCAACGCCCGACTATGGCTACACCTTC. V and J are TRBV7-9 and TRBJ1-2, with 8 bases lining up with TRBD1. J was trimmed by 3 bases and V by 4 bases; bases with no gene match: 10. Looked up from germline, CDR1 is SEHNR and CDR2 is FQNEAQ (reference sequence). The CDR3 covers 16 residues.

This clone was seen once. This chain connects TRBV6-2 or TRBV6-3 to TRBJ1-1; TRBD1 might be the D (5 bases). The ends were cut back, 0 bases at V and 10 bases at J, with 9 bases in the middle. The CDR3 contains 12 residues. CDR1 is MNHEY, CDR2 SVGEGT, per germline. The CDR3 DNA reads as TGTGCCAGCAGTTACTCAGGGGTTGGAGCTTTCTTT. Translated, it gives CASSYSGVGAFF.

The chain couples TRBV6-1 to TRBJ1-5; no clear D. Trimming stripped 1 base from V and 7 bases from J, with 11 bases between. Germline CDR1 MNHNS, CDR2 SASEGT. The CDR3 sequence is 14 residues long. The CDR3 reads CASSEDLAGQPQHF. The CDR3 bases are TGTGCCAGCAGTGAAGATCTAGCGGGCCAGCCCCAGCATTTT.

The rearrangement joins TRBV5-1 to TRBJ2-3, with 10 positions matching TRBD1. The CDR3 extends over 16 amino acids. Unmatched junction bases numbered 9, after V lost 3 bases and J lost 5 bases. In germline, CDR1 is SGHRS, CDR2 YFSETQ. CDR3 DNA: TGCGCCAGCAGCTCAGCCGGGACAGGGGCCGGAGATACGCAGTATTTT. Its protein is CASSSAGTGAGDTQYF. The whole variable domain, filled in from reference TRBV5-1 and TRBJ2-3, reads KAGVTQTPRYLIKTRGQQVTLSCSPISGHRSVSWYQQTPGQGLQFLFEYFSETQRNKGNFPGRFSGRQFSNSRSEMNVSTLELGDSALYLCASSSAGTGAGDTQYFGPGTRLTVL.

This clone was seen just once. The V gene is TRBV30, the J gene TRBJ1-4; D is possibly TRBD1 (5 bases). The CDR3 spans 18 residues. The V end was cut by 4 bases, the J end by 2 bases, with 23 bases between. CDR1 is GTSNPN, CDR2 SVGIG, per germline (reference sequence). For the CDR3, the DNA is TGTGCCTGGACCAGGTCATCGGGGGGGGGTTTGACTAATGAAAAACTGTTTTTT. Residues: CAWTRSSGGGLTNEKLFF.

This chain connects TRBV9 to TRBJ2-7; 7 bases match TRBD2. The CDR3 totals 16 residues. The germline V gene has CDR1 SGDLS and CDR2 YYNGEE. J lost 2 bases, V lost 2 bases, and 10 bases had no gene match. In DNA, the CDR3 is TGTGCCAGCAGCGTTTTCTCTGGCGGGAGCACCTACGAGCAGTACTTC. Protein: CASSVFSGGSTYEQYF.

The gene calls are TRBV19 and TRBJ1-5; D is unresolved. Germline V lookup: CDR1 LNHDA, CDR2 SQIVND (reference sequence). The V gene lost 4 bases and the J gene lost 3 bases, with 19 bases spanning the gap. The CDR3 is 17 residues long. In nucleotides, the CDR3 is TGTGCCAGTAGTAGCGATTCGGGCGGAGGAGTCAATCAGCCCCAGCATTTT. It translates to CASSSDSGGGVNQPQHF.

The rearrangement joins TRBV9 to TRBJ2-2, with 9 bases matching TRBD1. CDR3 length equals 18 residues. Looked up from germline, CDR1 is SGDLS and CDR2 is YYNGEE. Losses at the gene ends were 0 bases for V and 3 bases for J; bases not matched to a gene: 9. The CDR3 loop is CASSVGHSGQGDTGELFF. The CDR3 DNA is TGTGCCAGCAGCGTAGGGCATTCGGGACAGGGCGACACCGGGGAGCTGTTTTTT. The full variable domain, with the rest looked up from reference TRBV9 and TRBJ2-2, is DSGVTQTPKHLITATGQRVTLRCSPRSGDLSVYWYQQSLDQGLQFLIQYYNGEERAKGNILERFSAQQFPDLHSELNLSSLELGDSALYFCASSVGHSGQGDTGELFFGEGSRLTVL.

The chain recombines TRBV29-1 with TRBJ1-1; 7 nucleotides match TRBD1. Trimming cost V 8 bases and J 0 bases; bases outside gene matches: 12. The germline V gene encodes CDR1 SQVTM and CDR2 ANQGSEA. This CDR3 is built from 15 residues. The CDR3 DNA follows: TGCAGCTGTTACGGGGGACAGTCCATGAACACTGAAGCTTTCTTT. This codes for CSCYGGQSMNTEAFF.

This chain connects TRBV5-4 to TRBJ2-5, with D unclear. Trimming cost V 3 bases and J 4 bases, with 19 bases left between them. Germline V gene lookup returns CDR1 SGHNT and CDR2 YYREEE (reference sequence). The CDR3 has 16 residues. CDR3 sequence reads: CASSSGLPRESETQYF. The CDR3 DNA follows: TGTGCCAGCAGCTCCGGGCTCCCAAGGGAATCAGAGACCCAGTACTTC. The whole variable domain, remainder taken from reference TRBV5-4 and TRBJ2-5, is ETGVTQSPTHLIKTRGQQVTLRCSSQSGHNTVSWYQQALGQGPQFIFQYYREEENGRGNFPPRFSGLQFPNYSSELNVNALELDDSALYLCASSSGLPRESETQYFGPGTRLLVL.

J is TRBJ1-1 and V is TRBV28, with D unresolved. V lost 9 bases and J lost 4, with 9 bases in between. The CDR3 spans 11 residues. Germline lookup yields CDR1 MDHEN and CDR2 SYDVKM. DNA of the CDR3: TGTGCCAGTAACGAGCGCACTGAAGCTTTCTTT. This sequence encodes CASNERTEAFF.